The sample holds a few counts of the clone carrying this T cell receptor beta chain. The antigen remains undetermined. RNA transcripts gave rise to amplified TCR beta CDR3 regions. In the first-round RT-PCR of the TCR CDR3, the HTBI primer set was used. TCRdb processed the multiplex PCR reads anew with MiXCR; each CDR3 protein has one entry. The table records around 300,000 distinct CDR3 sequences, approximately 14% of them present only once. The data are from a study of T cells in Graves' hyperthyroidism and ophthalmopathy. The CDR3 sequence is 16 residues long. V was trimmed by 0 bases and J by 4 bases, leaving 16 bases between them. Germline V lookup: CDR1 SGHTS, CDR2 YDEGEE. Study results and caveats: Ophthalmopathy and stable hyperthyroidism were separated by a 13 V-J model.

The sample was blood. The receptor comes from a woman in her thirties or forties with Graves' hyperthyroidism. The rearrangement links TRBV5-8 to TRBJ1-2, with D uncertain. CDR3 nucleotide sequence: TGTGCCAGCAGCTTGGCTATCAAGCCCCCCCTCTATGGCTACACCTTC. Amino acids: CASSLAIKPPLYGYTF.